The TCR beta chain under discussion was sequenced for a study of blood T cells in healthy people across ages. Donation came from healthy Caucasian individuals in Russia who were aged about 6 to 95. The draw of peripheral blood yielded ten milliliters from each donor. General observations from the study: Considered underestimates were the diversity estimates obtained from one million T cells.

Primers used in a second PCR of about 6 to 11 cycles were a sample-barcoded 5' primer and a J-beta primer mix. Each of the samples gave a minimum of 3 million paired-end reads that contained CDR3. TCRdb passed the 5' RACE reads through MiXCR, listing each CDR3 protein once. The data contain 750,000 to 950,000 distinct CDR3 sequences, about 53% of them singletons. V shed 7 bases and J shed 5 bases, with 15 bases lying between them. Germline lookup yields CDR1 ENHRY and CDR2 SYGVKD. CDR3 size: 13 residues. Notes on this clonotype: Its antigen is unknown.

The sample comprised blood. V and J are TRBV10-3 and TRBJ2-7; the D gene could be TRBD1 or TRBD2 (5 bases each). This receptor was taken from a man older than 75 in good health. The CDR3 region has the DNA TGTGCCATCATGGAGTACTTGGGGGACGAGCAGTACTTC. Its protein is CAIMEYLGDEQYF.